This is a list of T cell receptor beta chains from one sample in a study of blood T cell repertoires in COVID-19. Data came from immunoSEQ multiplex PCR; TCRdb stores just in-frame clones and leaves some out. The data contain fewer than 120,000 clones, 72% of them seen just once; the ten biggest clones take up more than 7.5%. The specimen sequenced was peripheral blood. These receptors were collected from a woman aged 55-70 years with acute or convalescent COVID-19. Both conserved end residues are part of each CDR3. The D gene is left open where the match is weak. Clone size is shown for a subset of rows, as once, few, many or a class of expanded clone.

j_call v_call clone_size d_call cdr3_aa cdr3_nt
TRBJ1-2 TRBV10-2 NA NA CASRTDSYGYTF TGCGCCAGCAGGACGGACTCCTATGGCTACACCTTC
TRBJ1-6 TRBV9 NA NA CASSESGGGLNSPLHF TGTGCCAGCAGCGAATCGGGTGGAGGGTTAAATTCACCCCTCCACTTT
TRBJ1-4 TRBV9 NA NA CASSATGLPTEKLFF TGTGCCAGCAGCGCAACAGGGCTGCCGACCGAAAAACTGTTTTTT
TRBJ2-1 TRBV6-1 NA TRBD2 CASSEEATRGTSFNEQFF TGTGCCAGCAGTGAAGAGGCGACCCGCGGGACTAGCTTCAATGAGCAGTTCTTC
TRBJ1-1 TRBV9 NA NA CASSVARREGQAFF TGTGCCAGCAGCGTAGCTCGACGGGAAGGACAAGCTTTCTTT
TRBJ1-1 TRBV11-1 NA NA CASSLAIAQDTEAFF TGTGCCAGCAGCTTAGCGATCGCACAGGACACTGAAGCTTTCTTT
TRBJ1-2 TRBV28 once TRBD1 CASSENAPGTGTSGGYTF TGTGCCAGCAGCGAAAACGCTCCCGGGACAGGAACTTCGGGTGGCTACACCTTC
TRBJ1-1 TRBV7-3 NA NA CASSSGYGNTEAFF TGTGCCAGCAGCTCAGGGTATGGGAACACTGAAGCTTTCTTT
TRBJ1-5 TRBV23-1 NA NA CASSHLELSNQPQHF TGCGCCAGCAGTCACCTTGAACTAAGCAATCAGCCCCAGCATTTT
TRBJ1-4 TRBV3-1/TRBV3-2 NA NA CASSPKRGNSPAYEKLFF TGTGCCAGCAGCCCCAAGCGGGGGAACTCTCCTGCTTATGAAAAACTGTTTTTT
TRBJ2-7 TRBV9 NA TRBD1 CASRETGTDDEQYF TGTGCCAGCAGAGAAACCGGGACAGACGACGAGCAGTACTTC
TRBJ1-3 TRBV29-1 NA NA CSVAERAGNTIYF TGCAGCGTTGCAGAGAGAGCTGGAAACACCATATATTTT
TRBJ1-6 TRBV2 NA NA CASNRESSYNSPLHF TGTGCCAGCAACCGGGAAAGCTCCTATAATTCACCCCTCCACTTT
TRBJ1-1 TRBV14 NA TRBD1 CASSQQGGGEAFF TGTGCCAGCAGCCAGCAGGGGGGTGGTGAAGCTTTCTTT
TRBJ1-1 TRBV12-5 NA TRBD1 CASGLTGVEAFF TGTGCTAGTGGCTTGACAGGGGTTGAAGCTTTCTTT
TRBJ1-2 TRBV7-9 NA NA CASSSESDGGGSNYGYTF TGTGCCAGCAGCTCCGAAAGTGATGGCGGGGGCTCCAACTATGGCTACACCTTC
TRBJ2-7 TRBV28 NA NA CASSRQRISYEQYF TGTGCCAGCAGCCGACAGCGAATCTCCTACGAGCAGTACTTC
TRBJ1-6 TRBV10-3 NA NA CAISTGSPYNSPLHF TGTGCCATCAGTACAGGGTCCCCCTATAATTCACCCCTCCACTTT
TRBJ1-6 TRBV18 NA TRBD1 CASSLTGGDSPLHF TGTGCCAGCTCACTTACAGGGGGCGATTCACCCCTCCACTTT
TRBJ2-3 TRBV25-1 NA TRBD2 CASTRSGGSTDTQYF TGTGCCAGCACCAGATCGGGGGGAAGCACAGATACGCAGTATTTT
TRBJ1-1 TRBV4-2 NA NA CASSQSQRSTEAFF TGTGCCAGCAGCCAGTCACAGAGATCCACTGAAGCTTTCTTT
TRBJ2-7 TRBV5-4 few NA CACGPRRSNYEQYF TGTGCGTGTGGCCCCCGTAGGAGTAACTACGAGCAGTACTTC
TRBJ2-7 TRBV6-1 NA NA CASSETPIDYTYEQYF TGTGCCAGCAGTGAAACACCCATAGACTATACCTACGAGCAGTACTTC
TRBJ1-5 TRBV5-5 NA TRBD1 CASSPDTGVKQPQHF TGTGCCAGCAGCCCCGACACAGGGGTAAAGCAGCCCCAGCATTTT
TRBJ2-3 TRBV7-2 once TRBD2 CASSLLWRTSGGLRDTQYF TGTGCCAGCAGCTTGTTATGGAGGACTAGCGGGGGCCTACGAGATACGCAGTATTTT
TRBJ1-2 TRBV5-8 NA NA CASSLAAANYGYTF TGTGCCAGCAGCTTGGCGGCGGCTAACTATGGCTACACCTTC
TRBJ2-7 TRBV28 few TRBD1 CASSLGQAPSYEQYF TGTGCCAGCAGTTTAGGACAGGCCCCCTCCTACGAGCAGTACTTC
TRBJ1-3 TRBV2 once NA CASRGTGEGNTIYF TGTGCCAGCAGGGGAACCGGGGAAGGAAACACCATATATTTT
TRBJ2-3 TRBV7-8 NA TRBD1 CASSLWATGGRDTQYF TGTGCCAGCAGCTTATGGGCGACAGGGGGCAGGGATACGCAGTATTTT
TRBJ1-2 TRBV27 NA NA CASSYWGAGGYTF TGTGCCAGCAGTTACTGGGGCGCCGGTGGCTACACCTTC
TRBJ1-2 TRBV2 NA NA CASSDGTAGYGYTF TGTGCCAGCAGTGACGGCACAGCGGGATATGGCTACACCTTC
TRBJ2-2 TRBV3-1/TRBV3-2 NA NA CASSQESTGELFF TGTGCCAGCAGCCAAGAGTCGACCGGGGAGCTGTTTTTT
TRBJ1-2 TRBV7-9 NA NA CASSLLDSLYGYTF TGTGCCAGCAGCTTACTTGACAGCCTCTATGGCTACACCTTC
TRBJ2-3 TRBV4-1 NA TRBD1 CASSPGTATDTQYF TGCGCCAGCAGCCCGGGGACAGCCACAGATACGCAGTATTTT
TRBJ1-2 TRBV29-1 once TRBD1 CSAATDRGRGGYTF TGCAGCGCAGCCACGGACAGGGGGCGCGGGGGCTACACCTTC
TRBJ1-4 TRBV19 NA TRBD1 CASSISGTGGRKLFF TGTGCCAGTAGTATTTCCGGGACAGGGGGAAGGAAACTGTTTTTT
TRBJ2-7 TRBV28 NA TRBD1 CASIGDRAYEQYF TGTGCCAGCATCGGGGACAGGGCCTACGAGCAGTACTTC
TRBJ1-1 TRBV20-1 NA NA CSAIDDNTLF TGCAGTGCCATAGATGACAACACCCTCTTT
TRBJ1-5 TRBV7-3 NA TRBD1 CASSPTGLGQPQHF TGTGCCAGCAGCCCGACAGGGCTGGGTCAGCCCCAGCATTTT
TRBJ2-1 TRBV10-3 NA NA CAISDPRGGHEQFF TGTGCCATCAGTGACCCTCGGGGTGGACATGAGCAGTTCTTC
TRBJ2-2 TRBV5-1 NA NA CASSLVTTNTGELFF TGCGCCAGCAGCTTGGTCACAACGAACACCGGGGAGCTGTTTTTT
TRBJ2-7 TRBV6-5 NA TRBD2 CATLPLAGGSEQYF TGTGCCACACTCCCCCTAGCGGGGGGGTCCGAGCAGTACTTC
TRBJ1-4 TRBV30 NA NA CAWSVRGLVTNEKLFF TGTGCCTGGAGTGTACGAGGACTAGTAACTAATGAAAAACTGTTTTTT
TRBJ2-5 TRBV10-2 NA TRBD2 CASMGTSGRHGLETQYF TGCGCCAGCATGGGGACTAGCGGGAGGCACGGTCTGGAGACCCAGTACTTC
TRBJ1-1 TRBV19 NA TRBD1 CASSKAGGITEAFF TGTGCCAGTAGTAAGGCAGGGGGTATCACTGAAGCTTTCTTT
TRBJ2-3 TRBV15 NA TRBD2 CATSRAAGAPDTQYF TGTGCCACCAGCAGAGCAGCGGGGGCACCCGATACGCAGTATTTT
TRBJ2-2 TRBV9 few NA CASSVAVATNTGELFF TGTGCCAGCAGCGTAGCCGTCGCGACGAACACCGGGGAGCTGTTTTTT
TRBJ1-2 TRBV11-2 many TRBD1 CASSPSQGAIEDGYTF TGTGCCAGCAGCCCGTCTCAGGGGGCGATTGAGGATGGCTACACCTTC
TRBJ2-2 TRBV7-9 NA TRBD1 CASSSTGDYGTGELFF TGTGCCAGCAGCTCCACAGGGGATTATGGCACCGGGGAGCTGTTTTTT
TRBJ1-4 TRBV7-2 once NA CASSFLGGTNEKLFF TGTGCCAGCAGCTTTTTGGGAGGTACTAATGAAAAACTGTTTTTT
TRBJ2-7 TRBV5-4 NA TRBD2 CASSFGTTFREQYF TGTGCCAGCAGCTTCGGGACTACCTTTAGGGAGCAGTACTTC
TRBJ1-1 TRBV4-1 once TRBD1 CASSQERTGGRAEAFF TGCGCCAGCAGCCAAGAAAGGACAGGGGGAAGGGCTGAAGCTTTCTTT
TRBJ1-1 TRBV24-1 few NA CATSDSRRNTEAFF TGTGCCACCAGTGATTCGAGGAGGAACACTGAAGCTTTCTTT
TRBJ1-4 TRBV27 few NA CASSLFTAGDEKLFF TGTGCCAGCAGTTTATTTACGGCAGGGGATGAAAAACTGTTTTTT
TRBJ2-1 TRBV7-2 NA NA CASSPRVAYNEQFF TGTGCCAGCAGCCCCAGGGTTGCCTACAATGAGCAGTTCTTC
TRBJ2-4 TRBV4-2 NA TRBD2 CASSQDTSGDGLAKNIQYF TGTGCCAGCAGCCAAGATACTAGCGGGGATGGCCTAGCCAAAAACATTCAGTACTTC
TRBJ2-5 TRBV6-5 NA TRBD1 CASSSGTGLRETQYF TGTGCCAGCAGTTCAGGGACAGGGCTTAGAGAGACCCAGTACTTC
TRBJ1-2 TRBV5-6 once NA CASSLTQGLGYGYTF TGTGCCAGCAGCTTGACCCAGGGGCTTGGATATGGCTACACCTTC
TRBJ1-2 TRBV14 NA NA CASSQGGNTGYTF TGTGCCAGCAGCCAGGGGGGGAATACGGGCTACACCTTC